This T cell receptor beta chain was recorded in a study of PD-1 blockade in classical Hodgkin lymphoma. Each of the patients experienced relapse following autologous stem cell transplantation, and their brentuximab vedotin exposure differed. Produced via immunoSEQ multiplex PCR; TCRdb's table is partial and in-frame only. This table has nearly 25,000 clones, more than 65% appearing once. General observations from the study: It was reported that newly diagnosed patients had less baseline TCR diversity than healthy donors.

V was trimmed by 0 bases and J by 7 bases, leaving 13 bases between them. This CDR3 spans 14 amino acids. Per the germline V gene, CDR1 is LGHNA and CDR2 is YSLEER. As concerns this clone: What it recognizes is unknown.

Here the sequenced sample was peripheral blood mononuclear cells (PBMCs), taken at baseline. The chain links TRBV4-3 to TRBJ2-7; maybe TRBD1 (5 bases). The TCR comes from a human donor with classical Hodgkin lymphoma. The CDR3 bases are TGCGCCAGCAGCCAAGATTCAGGGCTAGGAGAGCAGTACTTC. Amino acid sequence: CASSQDSGLGEQYF.